The clone carrying this TCR beta chain occurred a few times. Its target is not known. Other DNA sequences in the sample encode the same CDR3. Per the germline V gene, CDR1 is GTSNPN and CDR2 is SVGIG (reference sequence). V shed 0 bases and J 7 bases; nucleotides not matched to a gene: 2. This CDR3 spans 14 amino acids. The whole isolated RNA underwent reverse transcription, so sequencing captured expressed TCRB transcripts. The repertoire was sequenced with immunoSEQ multiplex PCR; TCRdb's copy has only in-frame clones and lacks some. The sample has roughly 300,000 clones; around 9% are singletons. The sample originates from a study of beta chain features in type 1 diabetes. Overall study findings and caveats: High TCR expression in some cells could lead to their over-representation in cDNA sequencing. In all four CD4+ subsets, TCRB CDR3 length was significantly, moderately reduced in type 1 diabetes.

This receptor was identified in a man aged 25 to 40 with type 1 diabetes. Material: central memory CD4+ T cells from blood. The chain has TRBV30 and TRBJ1-6, with 8 positions matching TRBD1. CDR3 loop: CAWSVPGGNSPLHF. CDR3 nucleotides: TGTGCCTGGAGTGTCCCAGGGGGCAATTCACCCCTCCACTTT.